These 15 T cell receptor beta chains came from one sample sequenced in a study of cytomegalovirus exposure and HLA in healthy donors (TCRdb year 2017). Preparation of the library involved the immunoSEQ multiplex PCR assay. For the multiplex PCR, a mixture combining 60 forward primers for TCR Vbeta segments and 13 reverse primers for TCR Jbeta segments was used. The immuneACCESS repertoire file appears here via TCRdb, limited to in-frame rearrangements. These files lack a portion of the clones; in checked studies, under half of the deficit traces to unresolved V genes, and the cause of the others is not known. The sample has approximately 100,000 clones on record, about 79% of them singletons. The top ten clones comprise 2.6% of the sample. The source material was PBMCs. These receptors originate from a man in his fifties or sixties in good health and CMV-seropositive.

The CDR3 sequence is CASRLGWHSGNTIYF. DNA for the CDR3: TGTGCAAGTCGCTTGGGCTGGCACTCTGGAAACACCATATATTTT. The chain recombines TRBV12-2 with TRBJ1-3; the table names TRBD1, a call not compared with the DNA. TRBV12-2 has pseudogene status. The CDR3 has 15 amino acids.

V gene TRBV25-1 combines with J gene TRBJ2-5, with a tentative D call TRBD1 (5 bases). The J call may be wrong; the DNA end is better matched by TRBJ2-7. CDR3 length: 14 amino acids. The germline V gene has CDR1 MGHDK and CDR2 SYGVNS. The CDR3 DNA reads TGTGCCAGCAGTGAATGGGGCGAGACCTACGAGCAGTACTTC. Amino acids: CASSEWGETYEQYF.

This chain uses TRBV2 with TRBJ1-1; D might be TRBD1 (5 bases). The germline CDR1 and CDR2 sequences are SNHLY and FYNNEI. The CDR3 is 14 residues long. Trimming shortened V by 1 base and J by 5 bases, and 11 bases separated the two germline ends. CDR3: CASSEGGGVTEAFF. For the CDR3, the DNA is TGTGCCAGCAGTGAAGGGGGCGGAGTAACTGAAGCTTTCTTT.

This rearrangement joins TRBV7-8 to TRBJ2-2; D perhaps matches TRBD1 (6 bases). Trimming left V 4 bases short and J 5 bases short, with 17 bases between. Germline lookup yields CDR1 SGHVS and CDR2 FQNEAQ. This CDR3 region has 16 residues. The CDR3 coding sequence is TGTGCCAGCAGCTCCTATAAGGGGGACCGGACCGGGGAGCTGTTTTTT. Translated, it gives CASSSYKGDRTGELFF.

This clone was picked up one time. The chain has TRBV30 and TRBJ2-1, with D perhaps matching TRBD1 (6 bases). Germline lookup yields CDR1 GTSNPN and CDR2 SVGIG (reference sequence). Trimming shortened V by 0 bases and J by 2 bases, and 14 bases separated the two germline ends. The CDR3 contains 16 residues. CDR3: CAWSVGAGAPYNEQFF. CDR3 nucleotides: TGTGCCTGGAGTGTAGGTGCAGGGGCTCCCTACAATGAGCAGTTCTTC.

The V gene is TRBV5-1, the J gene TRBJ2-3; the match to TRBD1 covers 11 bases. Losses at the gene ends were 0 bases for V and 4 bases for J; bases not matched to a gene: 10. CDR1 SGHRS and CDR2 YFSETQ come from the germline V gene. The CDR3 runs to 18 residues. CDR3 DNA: TGCGCCAGCAGCTTGGGTCGGATTGGACAGGGGGCTGCAGATACGCAGTATTTT. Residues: CASSLGRIGQGAADTQYF. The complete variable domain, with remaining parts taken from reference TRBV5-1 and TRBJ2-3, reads KAGVTQTPRYLIKTRGQQVTLSCSPISGHRSVSWYQQTPGQGLQFLFEYFSETQRNKGNFPGRFSGRQFSNSRSEMNVSTLELGDSALYLCASSLGRIGQGAADTQYFGPGTRLTVL.

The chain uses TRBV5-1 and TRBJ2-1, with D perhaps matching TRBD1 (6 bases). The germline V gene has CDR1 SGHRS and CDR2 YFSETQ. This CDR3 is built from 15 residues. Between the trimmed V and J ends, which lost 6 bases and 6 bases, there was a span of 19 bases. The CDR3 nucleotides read TGCGCCAGCACACCTTCAATTACAGGGTCCAATGAGCAGTTCTTC. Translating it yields CASTPSITGSNEQFF.

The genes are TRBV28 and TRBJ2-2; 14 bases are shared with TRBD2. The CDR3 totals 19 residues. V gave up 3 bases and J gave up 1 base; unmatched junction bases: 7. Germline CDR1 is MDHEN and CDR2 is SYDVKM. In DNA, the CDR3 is TGTGCCAGCAGTTTCTGGACTAGCGGGAGGAGGGGGAACACCGGGGAGCTGTTTTTT. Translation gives CASSFWTSGRRGNTGELFF.

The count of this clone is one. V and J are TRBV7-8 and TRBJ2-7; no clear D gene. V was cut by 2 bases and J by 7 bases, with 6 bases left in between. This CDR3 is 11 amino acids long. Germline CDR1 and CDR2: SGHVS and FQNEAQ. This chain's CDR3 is CASSLLREQYF. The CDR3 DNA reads TGTGCCAGCAGCTTATTGAGAGAGCAGTACTTC.

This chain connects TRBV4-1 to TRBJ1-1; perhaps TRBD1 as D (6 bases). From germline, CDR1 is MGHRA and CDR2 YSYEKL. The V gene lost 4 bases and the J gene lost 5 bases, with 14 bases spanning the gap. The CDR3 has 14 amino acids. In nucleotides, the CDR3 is TGCGCCAGCAGCCCTGGGGGGGCGGGTACTGAAGCTTTCTTT. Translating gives CASSPGGAGTEAFF.

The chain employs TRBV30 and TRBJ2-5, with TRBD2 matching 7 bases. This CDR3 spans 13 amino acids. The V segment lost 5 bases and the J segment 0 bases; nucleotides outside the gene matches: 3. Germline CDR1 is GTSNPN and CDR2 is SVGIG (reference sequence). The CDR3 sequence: CAWASGNQETQYF. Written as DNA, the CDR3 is TGTGCCTGGGCTAGCGGCAACCAAGAGACCCAGTACTTC.

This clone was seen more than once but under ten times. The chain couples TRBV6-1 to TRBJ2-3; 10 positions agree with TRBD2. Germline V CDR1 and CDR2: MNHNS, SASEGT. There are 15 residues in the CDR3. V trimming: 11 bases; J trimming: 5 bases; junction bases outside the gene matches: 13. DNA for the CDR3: TGTGCCGCCTGCCGGGGAGCGGGGGGGCAAGATACGCAGTATTTT. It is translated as CAACRGAGGQDTQYF.

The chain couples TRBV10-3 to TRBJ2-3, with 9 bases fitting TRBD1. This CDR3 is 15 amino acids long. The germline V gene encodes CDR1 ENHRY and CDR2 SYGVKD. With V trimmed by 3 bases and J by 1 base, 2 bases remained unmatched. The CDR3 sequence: CAISDWDRGTDTQYF. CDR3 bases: TGTGCCATCAGTGATTGGGACAGGGGCACAGATACGCAGTATTTT.

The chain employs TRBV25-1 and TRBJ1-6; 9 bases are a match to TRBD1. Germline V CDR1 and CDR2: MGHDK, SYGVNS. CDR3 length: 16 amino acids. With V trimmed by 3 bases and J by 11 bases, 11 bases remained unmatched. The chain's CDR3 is CASSDTGQGGFAPLHF. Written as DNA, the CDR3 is TGTGCCAGCAGTGACACGGGACAGGGAGGATTTGCACCCCTCCACTTT.

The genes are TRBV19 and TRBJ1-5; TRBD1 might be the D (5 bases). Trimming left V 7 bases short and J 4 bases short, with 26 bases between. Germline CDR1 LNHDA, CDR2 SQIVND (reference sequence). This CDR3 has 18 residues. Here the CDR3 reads CASTPLGRGFSRNQPQHF. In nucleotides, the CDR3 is TGTGCCAGTACCCCTCTGGGTAGGGGATTTTCTCGGAATCAGCCCCAGCATTTT.